Reported below is one T cell receptor beta chain. The data were produced by immunoSEQ multiplex PCR, yet TCRdb's version contains in-frame clones alone and is incomplete. This table has hundreds of thousands of clones, roughly 90% appearing once. The data are from a study of blood T cell repertoires in COVID-19. Sequencing was carried out using PBMCs or T cells enriched from blood (not recorded which). The sequence was collected from a woman in her twenties or thirties with acute COVID-19.

Written as DNA, the CDR3 is TGTGCCAGCAGTTTACCCGGGACACTCACCGGGGAGCTGTTTTTT. Amino acid sequence: CASSLPGTLTGELFF. The chain joins TRBV6-5 to TRBJ2-2; a weak D match, TRBD1 (6 bases). The germline CDR1 and CDR2 sequences are MNHEY and SVGAGI. Trimming took off 4 bases at V and 4 bases at J, with 13 bases between the two ends. The CDR3 is 15 amino acids.